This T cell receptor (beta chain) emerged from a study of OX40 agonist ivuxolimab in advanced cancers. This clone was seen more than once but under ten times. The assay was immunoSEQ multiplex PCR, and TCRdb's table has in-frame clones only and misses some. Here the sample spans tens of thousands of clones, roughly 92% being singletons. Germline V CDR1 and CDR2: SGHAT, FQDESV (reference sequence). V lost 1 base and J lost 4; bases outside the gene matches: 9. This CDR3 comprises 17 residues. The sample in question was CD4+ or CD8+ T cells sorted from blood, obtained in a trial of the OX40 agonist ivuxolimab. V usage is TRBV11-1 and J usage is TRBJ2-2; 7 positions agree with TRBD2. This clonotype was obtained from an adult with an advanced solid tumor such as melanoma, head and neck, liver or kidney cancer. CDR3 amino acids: CASSLGRGSLGTGELFF. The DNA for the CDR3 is TGTGCCAGCAGCTTAGGACGCGGGAGTCTCGGCACCGGGGAGCTGTTTTTT.